This T cell receptor beta chain was recovered during a study of blood T cells in healthy people across ages. For the study at large: Template switching caught about one barcoded beta molecule for each two T cells.

Trimming shortened V by 1 base and J by 4 bases, and 19 bases separated the two germline ends. CDR3 length equals 18 residues. Germline CDR1 is SGHTA and CDR2 is FQGNSA. Study outcomes and limitations: Diversity estimated from one million T cells was considered an underestimate.

In the case of this clonotype: The antigen is unknown.

The use of a sample-barcoded 5' primer and a J-beta primer mix characterized a second PCR of roughly 6 to 12 cycles. TCRdb analysed the 5' RACE reads with MiXCR anew, one entry per CDR3 protein. The profile shows about 1.8 million distinct CDR3 sequences, approximately 50% of them singletons. Healthy Caucasian individuals from Russia aged roughly 6 to 100 were enrolled as donors. In each sample, at least 6.5 million PBMCs were isolated. The chain joins TRBV7-2 to TRBJ2-2; D is perhaps TRBD1 or TRBD2 (5 bases each). Material: blood. The TCR comes from a woman in her thirties or forties in good health. CDR3 DNA sequence: TGTGCCAGCAGCTTAGGTCTCGGAAGGGGCGGGTTCACCGGGGAGCTGTTTTTT. Protein sequence: CASSLGLGRGGFTGELFF.